Listed below are T cell receptor beta chains from one sample, sequenced in a study of shared clonotypes between healthy human individuals. Profiled with immunoSEQ multiplex PCR; TCRdb holds only in-frame clones, not every one. Of approximately 2.5 million clones in the sample, more than 80% were seen once. The sequencing sample was made of naive CD4+ T cells sorted from blood. These receptor sequences come from a man aged 18 to 29 in good health. The CDR3 runs from the conserved cysteine through the conserved F or W. A D gene is named only where the DNA matches it firmly.

cdr3_length: 15; v_call: TRBV7-8; d_call: TRBD1; j_call: TRBJ2-7; cdr3_aa: CASSQARTGEVPSYF
cdr3_length: 14; v_call: TRBV28; d_call: .; j_call: TRBJ2-2; cdr3_aa: CASSITGDTGELFF
cdr3_length: 16; v_call: TRBV19; d_call: .; j_call: TRBJ1-6; cdr3_aa: CASSTNSGRVNSPLHF
cdr3_length: 13; v_call: TRBV9; d_call: .; j_call: TRBJ2-2; cdr3_aa: CASSQRPNGELFF
cdr3_length: 15; v_call: TRBV4-3; d_call: .; j_call: TRBJ2-1; cdr3_aa: CASSRPEDGTNEQFF
cdr3_length: 17; v_call: TRBV5-1; d_call: .; j_call: TRBJ1-3; cdr3_aa: CASSLGPWGLTGNTIYF
cdr3_length: 14; v_call: TRBV30; d_call: .; j_call: TRBJ1-2; cdr3_aa: CAWTRQLINYGYTF
cdr3_length: 13; v_call: TRBV5-1; d_call: TRBD2; j_call: TRBJ2-2; cdr3_aa: CASTPGGTGELFF
cdr3_length: 14; v_call: TRBV9; d_call: .; j_call: TRBJ2-7; cdr3_aa: CASSVGQGEYEQYF
cdr3_length: 16; v_call: TRBV5-6; d_call: .; j_call: TRBJ1-5; cdr3_aa: CASTSITGASDQPQHF
cdr3_length: 18; v_call: TRBV18; d_call: .; j_call: TRBJ1-4; cdr3_aa: CASSPQGGTFATNEKLFF
cdr3_length: 17; v_call: TRBV5-1; d_call: .; j_call: TRBJ2-6; cdr3_aa: CASSLDRTGSGANVLTF
cdr3_length: 14; v_call: TRBV2; d_call: .; j_call: TRBJ1-1; cdr3_aa: CASRSSVMNTEAFF
cdr3_length: 14; v_call: TRBV6-1; d_call: .; j_call: TRBJ2-1; cdr3_aa: CASSEIGANNEQFF
cdr3_length: 13; v_call: TRBV7-9; d_call: .; j_call: TRBJ2-5; cdr3_aa: CASSFSKQETQYF
cdr3_length: 14; v_call: TRBV10-3; d_call: TRBD1; j_call: TRBJ2-7; cdr3_aa: CAISEPDRANEQYF
cdr3_length: 16; v_call: TRBV13; d_call: TRBD1; j_call: TRBJ1-1; cdr3_aa: CASSLDGSRGTTEAFF
cdr3_length: 15; v_call: TRBV29-1; d_call: .; j_call: TRBJ2-1; cdr3_aa: CSVDSTGRGGNEQFF
cdr3_length: 14; v_call: TRBV30; d_call: TRBD1; j_call: TRBJ1-4; cdr3_aa: CAWSRTGTNEKLFF
cdr3_length: 14; v_call: TRBV5-1; d_call: .; j_call: TRBJ2-3; cdr3_aa: CASEVGGPTDTQYF
cdr3_length: 16; v_call: TRBV30; d_call: .; j_call: TRBJ2-7; cdr3_aa: CAWSVIPAGPPYEQYF
cdr3_length: 15; v_call: TRBV19; d_call: TRBD1; j_call: TRBJ2-1; cdr3_aa: CASSDGTDSYNEQFF
cdr3_length: 17; v_call: TRBV7-2; d_call: .; j_call: TRBJ2-6; cdr3_aa: CASSLYAGRSGANVLTF
cdr3_length: 12; v_call: TRBV6-6; d_call: TRBD2; j_call: TRBJ2-3; cdr3_aa: CASSVSGDTQYF
cdr3_length: 14; v_call: TRBV12-5; d_call: TRBD1; j_call: TRBJ2-5; cdr3_aa: CASGGTGGQETQYF
cdr3_length: 13; v_call: TRBV11-2; d_call: TRBD1; j_call: TRBJ1-1; cdr3_aa: CASSRDRGTEAFF
cdr3_length: 13; v_call: TRBV2; d_call: TRBD1; j_call: TRBJ1-4; cdr3_aa: CATSGGTNEKLFF
cdr3_length: 13; v_call: TRBV10-1; d_call: .; j_call: TRBJ2-3; cdr3_aa: CASSESVTDTQYF
cdr3_length: 14; v_call: TRBV5-6; d_call: .; j_call: TRBJ1-2; cdr3_aa: CASSLDLGNYGYTF
cdr3_length: 14; v_call: TRBV18; d_call: .; j_call: TRBJ2-1; cdr3_aa: CASSPEALSNEQFF
cdr3_length: 14; v_call: TRBV19; d_call: .; j_call: TRBJ1-6; cdr3_aa: CASSIKVDNSPLHF
cdr3_length: 15; v_call: TRBV11-2; d_call: .; j_call: TRBJ1-6; cdr3_aa: CASGTELGYNSPLHF
cdr3_length: 14; v_call: TRBV4-2; d_call: TRBD2; j_call: TRBJ2-7; cdr3_aa: CASSRGEGPYEQYF
cdr3_length: 15; v_call: TRBV29-1; d_call: TRBD2; j_call: TRBJ2-1; cdr3_aa: CSVGRLAGGHNEQFF
cdr3_length: 14; v_call: TRBV28; d_call: .; j_call: TRBJ1-6; cdr3_aa: CASSLSRLNSPLHF
cdr3_length: 17; v_call: TRBV6-1; d_call: .; j_call: TRBJ2-6; cdr3_aa: CASREDGGGSGANVLTF
cdr3_length: 9; v_call: TRBV6-8; d_call: .; j_call: TRBJ1-5; cdr3_aa: CANSQPQHF
cdr3_length: 13; v_call: TRBV30; d_call: .; j_call: TRBJ1-4; cdr3_aa: CAWSTGFNEKLFF
cdr3_length: 15; v_call: TRBV6-6; d_call: .; j_call: TRBJ2-6; cdr3_aa: CASTTGGTGANVLTF
cdr3_length: 14; v_call: TRBV28; d_call: TRBD1; j_call: TRBJ1-2; cdr3_aa: CASSPLGQNYGYTF